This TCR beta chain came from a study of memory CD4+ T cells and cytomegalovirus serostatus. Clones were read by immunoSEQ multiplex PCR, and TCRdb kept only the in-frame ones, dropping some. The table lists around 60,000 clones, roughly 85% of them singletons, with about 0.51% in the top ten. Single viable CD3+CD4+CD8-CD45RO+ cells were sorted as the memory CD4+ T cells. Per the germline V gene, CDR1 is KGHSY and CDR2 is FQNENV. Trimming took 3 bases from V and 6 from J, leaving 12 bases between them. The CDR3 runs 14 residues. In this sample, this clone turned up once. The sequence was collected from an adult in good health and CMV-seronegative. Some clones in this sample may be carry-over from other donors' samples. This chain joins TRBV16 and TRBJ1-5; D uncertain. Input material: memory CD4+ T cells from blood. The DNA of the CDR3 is TGTGCCAGCAGCCACATGGGATGGTCTCAGCCCCAGCATTTT. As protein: CASSHMGWSQPQHF.